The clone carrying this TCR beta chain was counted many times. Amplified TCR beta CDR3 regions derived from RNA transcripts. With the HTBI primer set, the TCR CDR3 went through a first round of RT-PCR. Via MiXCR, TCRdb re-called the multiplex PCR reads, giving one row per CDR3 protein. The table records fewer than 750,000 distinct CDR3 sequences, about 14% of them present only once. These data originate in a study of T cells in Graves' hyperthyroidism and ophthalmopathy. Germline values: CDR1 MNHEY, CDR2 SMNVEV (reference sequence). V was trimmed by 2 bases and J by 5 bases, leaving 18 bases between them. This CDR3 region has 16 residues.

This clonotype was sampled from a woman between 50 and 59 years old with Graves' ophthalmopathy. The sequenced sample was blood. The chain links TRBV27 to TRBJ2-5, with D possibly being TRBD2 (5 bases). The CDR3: CASSLGRGRFLETQYF. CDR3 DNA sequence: TGTGCCAGCAGTTTAGGGCGCGGGCGGTTCTTGGAGACCCAGTACTTC.